Sequencing of this TCR beta chain was carried out in a study of regulatory T cells in long-lasting Graves disease (dated by TCRdb to the early 2020s). For context, the study as a whole: Patients with newly diagnosed Graves' disease had been on antithyroid drugs for under 3 months. This study used TCR sequencing and RNA sequencing of peripheral blood to compare persistent Graves' disease patients against newly diagnosed Graves' disease patients. The study took place in China and was registered as a clinical trial. TCR sequencing covered some 13 persistent and some 20 newly diagnosed Graves' disease patients, some 33 samples in total.

Library generation was performed with multiplex PCR. For sequencing, an Illumina HiSeq 4000 was employed. To build TCR beta libraries, CDR3 regions were amplified by Arm-PCR using iRepertoire HTBI primers. Before sequencing, the PCR products went through gel purification. Per the authors' processing: A total of 62 TRBV and about 13 TRBJ segments were identified across samples and were used for gene usage analysis of CDR3 amino acid clonotypes. Filtered high-quality paired reads were merged into contigs using COPE and FqMerger. BLAST was used to align contigs to IMGT TRBV, TRBD and TRBJ reference genes, with CDR3 defined following IMGT. Any clonotype with a frequency above 0.1% was classified as a highly expanded clone. Shannon entropy served as the measure of repertoire diversity, while the Gini coefficient captured V-J evenness. Clonotypes shared by more than one individual were considered public. TCRdb itself trimmed the public reads at Q25 with fastp, ran MiXCR and retained productive beta chains. Each record represents a unique CDR3 protein, reported with the most common genes and DNA among its rows. For this entry, the V and J calls and clone size follow TCRdb and not the study's own pipeline. For this sample there are under 300,000 distinct CDR3 sequences; roughly 21% appear just once. The ten biggest clones cover around 14% of the sample.

What the authors observed across the whole study: Sequencing and analysis were limited to the TCR beta chain. Peripheral blood alone was examined, since thyroid tissue, which constituted the primary lesion, could not be accessed. A larger number of public clonotypes was shared among persistent patients (approximately 2,600) than among newly diagnosed patients (over 850). As a limitation, the authors acknowledged that the small sample size may reduce accuracy. Preferential use of TRBV28, TRBJ1-2 and TRBJ2-5 was observed in persistent disease, whereas TRBV20-1 and TRBJ2-1 were favored in newly diagnosed disease. Lower TCR Shannon entropy and fewer highly expanded clones were observed in persistent Graves' disease patients than in newly diagnosed patients, which suggested clonal expansion.

The CDR3 covers 16 residues, taking in both the cysteine and the phenylalanine. Only the CDR3 DNA is retained, 48 bases long and in frame from the first base. Trimming takes 0 bases from V and 1 base from J, and the germline ends sit 11 bases apart. The germline V gene sets CDR1 to SGHRS and CDR2 to YFSETQ. At least ten counts were recorded for this clonotype. Its antigen target is currently unknown. Qualities for individual bases were not recorded, and no much larger clone is one base off. In light of the paper, this sample's time point label describes: newly diagnosed GD, antithyroid drugs for less than 3 months. For both TCR sequencing and RNA sequencing, RNA was extracted from PBMCs in TRIzol. The diagnosis of Graves' disease followed American Thyroid Association guidelines. Recruitment of patients was carried out at an endocrinology department in Xi'an, China. Each patient gave around 9 milliliters of peripheral blood, collected in an EDTA anticoagulant tube. Ficoll Paque Plus density gradient separation was used to isolate PBMCs, and no further T cell sorting was performed. RNA quality was checked with an Agilent 2100 Bioanalyzer and agarose gel, and concentration with a NanoDrop 2000.

This TCR derives from a female donor with Graves disease. The chain joins TRBV5-1 to TRBJ1-5; the D region possibly corresponds to TRBD1 (6 bases align). Source: peripheral blood mononuclear cells (PBMCs), taken at new diagnosis, from a patient treated with antithyroid drugs. Here the CDR3 is given as CASSLGIRGSNQPQHF. The nucleotide sequence reads as follows: TGCGCCAGCAGCTTGGGTATCAGGGGAAGCAATCAGCCCCAGCATTTT.